A selection of T cell receptor beta chains follows, all from one sample in a study of long-term antiretroviral therapy in people with HIV. Produced via immunoSEQ multiplex PCR; TCRdb's table is partial and in-frame only. The sample carries 20,000 to 30,000 clones, 85% to 90% recorded once. The source was unsorted PBMCs, collected approximately 4.8 years after starting antiretroviral therapy. Receptor source: a man aged 40-49 years with HIV. The CDR3 runs from the conserved cysteine through the conserved F or W. Each record gives: J gene, CDR3 length, D gene, V gene, clone size, CDR3 DNA, CDR3 protein. The D gene is left open where the match is weak. The size entry is marked missing in some rows and otherwise reads once, few, many or a size class.

>TRBJ2-2|16|.|TRBV7-9|.
TGTGCCAGCAGCTCTACCCGGGAAAGGGGCACCGGGGAGCTGTTTTTT
CASSSTRERGTGELFF
>TRBJ2-5|16|TRBD1|TRBV19|.
TGTGCCAGTAGTGGAGGGACAGGGGGTCCCCTAGAGACCCAGTACTTC
CASSGGTGGPLETQYF
>TRBJ2-3|14|.|TRBV19|.
TGTGCCAGTAGTTCCGGGACCCACACAGATACGCAGTATTTT
CASSSGTHTDTQYF
>TRBJ2-2|16|TRBD2|TRBV5-4|.
TGTGCCAGCAGCTTGGACGGCGGGGGAGGCACCGGGGAGCTGTTTTTT
CASSLDGGGGTGELFF
>TRBJ1-1|14|.|TRBV7-3|.
TGTGCCAGCAGCTTAGACCCGGGGGACACTGAAGCTTTCTTT
CASSLDPGDTEAFF
>TRBJ2-5|13|.|TRBV9|.
TGTGCCAGCAGCGCGCAGCCACAAGAGACCCAGTACTTC
CASSAQPQETQYF
>TRBJ2-1|14|.|TRBV29-1|.
TGCAGCGTTCCTCAAGGTACCACCTACAATGAGCAGTTCTTC
CSVPQGTTYNEQFF
>TRBJ2-1|15|TRBD2|TRBV11-3|.
TGTGCCAGCAGCCTAAGCGGGGGGGGGTACAATGAGCAGTTCTTC
CASSLSGGGYNEQFF
>TRBJ2-1|15|TRBD2|TRBV5-4|.
TGTGCCAGCAGCTTGTCTGGGACTAGCGTCTTAGAGCAGTTCTTC
CASSLSGTSVLEQFF
>TRBJ2-2|17|.|TRBV18|.
TGTGCCAGCTCACCACGGTCGCAGCGGATTAACACCGGGGAGCTGTTTTTT
CASSPRSQRINTGELFF
>TRBJ2-7|11|.|TRBV5-1|.
TGCGCCAGCAGCTTGGGCTACGAGCAGTACTTC
CASSLGYEQYF
>TRBJ2-1|15|TRBD1|TRBV5-4|once
TGTGCCAGCAGTAATACGGGACAGGGGTACAATGAGCAGTTCTTC
CASSNTGQGYNEQFF
>TRBJ2-3|10|.|TRBV20-1|.
TGCAGTGCTGGAACAGATACGCAGTATTTT
CSAGTDTQYF
>TRBJ2-3|13|.|TRBV7-2|.
TGTGCCAGCAACGATCTCCCACAGGGAGCGCAGTATTTT
CASNDLPQGAQYF
>TRBJ2-2|12|TRBD1|TRBV28|.
TGTGCCAGCAGGACAGGGGCCGGGGAGCTGTTTTTT
CASRTGAGELFF
>TRBJ2-1|14|.|TRBV5-6|.
TGTGCCAGCAGCTATTTCTCCGGGTACAATGAGCAGTTCTTC
CASSYFSGYNEQFF
>TRBJ2-2|13|.|TRBV9|.
TGTGCCAGCAACTTGGAGGCAGCCGGGGAGCTGTTTTTT
CASNLEAAGELFF
>TRBJ2-7|16|.|TRBV6-5|.
TGTGCCAGCAGTTCATCTCCCGGTGGACTCCTCTACGAGCAGTACTTC
CASSSSPGGLLYEQYF
>TRBJ1-2|13|TRBD1|TRBV29-1|.
TGCAGCGTTGGGGACAGGGGGCTGGAGGGCTACACCTTC
CSVGDRGLEGYTF
>TRBJ1-4|15|.|TRBV4-1|.
TGCGCCAGCAGCCAACAGACAGCCGCTAATGAAAAACTGTTTTTT
CASSQQTAANEKLFF
>TRBJ2-1|13|.|TRBV5-1|.
TGCGCCAGCAGCTCCGGACAGTACAATGAGCAGTTCTTC
CASSSGQYNEQFF
>TRBJ1-5|15|TRBD1|TRBV18|.
TGTGCCAGCTCACGACAGGGGGCCCTGAATCAGCCCCAGCATTTT
CASSRQGALNQPQHF
>TRBJ1-5|13|.|TRBV4-2|.
TGTGCCAGCAGCCCATTTAGCAATCAGCCCCAGCATTTT
CASSPFSNQPQHF
>TRBJ2-5|15|.|TRBV10-2|.
TGCGCCAGCACGCCGGCCGGGGGAGAGCAAGAGACCCAGTACTTC
CASTPAGGEQETQYF
>TRBJ1-2|13|.|TRBV7-2|.
TGTGCCAGCAGCTTAATGGGGAGCTATGGCTACACCTTC
CASSLMGSYGYTF
>TRBJ1-1|12|.|TRBV14|.
TGTGCCAGCAGCCATTATGGCGCTGAAGCTTTCTTT
CASSHYGAEAFF
>TRBJ2-1|17|.|TRBV7-9|.
TGTGCCAGCAGCTCCCGAATTAGGACACAGAGATTCAATGAGCAGTTCTTC
CASSSRIRTQRFNEQFF
>TRBJ1-2|15|.|TRBV18|.
TGTGCCAGCTCACCACCGGCCGCCAGAAACTATGGCTACACCTTC
CASSPPAARNYGYTF
>TRBJ2-3|11|.|TRBV28|.
TGTGCCAGCAGTTCCTCCCATACGCAGTATTTT
CASSSSHTQYF
>TRBJ1-2|12|.|TRBV9|.
TGTGCCAGCAGCCCAGGGACTTGGGGCTACACCTTC
CASSPGTWGYTF
>TRBJ2-3|17|TRBD2|TRBV28|.
TGTGCCAGCAGCTCCCGAATCCTAGCGGGACGTGGAGATACGCAGTATTTT
CASSSRILAGRGDTQYF
>TRBJ2-2|12|.|TRBV7-3|.
TGTGCCAGCAGCGCATCGAAGGGGGAGCTGTTTTTT
CASSASKGELFF
>TRBJ2-5|14|.|TRBV5-5|once
TGTGCCAGCAGCTTGGATGAGGGATGGAAGACCCAGTACTTC
CASSLDEGWKTQYF
>TRBJ1-1|11|.|TRBV28|.
TGTGCCAGCGGAAGGGGCACTGAAGCTTTCTTT
CASGRGTEAFF
>TRBJ1-3|16|TRBD1|TRBV27|.
TGTGCCAGCAGAGATGGACAGGGGGCTTCTGGAAACACCATATATTTT
CASRDGQGASGNTIYF
>TRBJ1-3|17|.|TRBV4-3|.
TGCGCCAGCAGCCAAGGAGTGAACAGCCTCTCTGGAAACACCATATATTTT
CASSQGVNSLSGNTIYF
>TRBJ2-1|15|.|TRBV7-9|few
TGTGCCAGCAGAGGAATAGGAGCGGACCTTCTTGAGCAGTTCTTC
CASRGIGADLLEQFF
>TRBJ2-7|11|.|TRBV7-8|few
TGTGCCAGCAGCTCCCACTACGAGCAGTACTTC
CASSSHYEQYF
>TRBJ1-4|15|TRBD1|TRBV19|.
TGTGCCAGTAGTACCGCGAGGGGGCCAAATGAAAAACTGTTTTTT
CASSTARGPNEKLFF
>TRBJ1-3|15|TRBD1|TRBV4-1|.
TGCGCCAGCAGCCTTCGCACAGGGGGTAGAAACACCATATATTTT
CASSLRTGGRNTIYF
>TRBJ2-5|14|TRBD1|TRBV15|.
TGTGCCACCAGCAGAAACAGGGGGCAAGAGACCCAGTACTTC
CATSRNRGQETQYF
>TRBJ1-1|15|.|TRBV12-5|.
TGTGCTAGTGGTCTCTGGGGAGGGGAGGGCACTGAAGCTTTCTTT
CASGLWGGEGTEAFF
>TRBJ1-1|12|.|TRBV29-1|.
TGCAGCACCCAAAATACGAACACTGAAGCTTTCTTT
CSTQNTNTEAFF
>TRBJ2-2|15|.|TRBV7-2|.
TGTGCCAGCAGCTCGACTGGGGCCGAAACCGGGGAGCTGTTTTTT
CASSSTGAETGELFF
>TRBJ2-2|15|TRBD2|TRBV7-2|.
TGTGCCAGCAGCCCCACTAGCGGGGGGGTCGGGGAGCTGTTTTTT
CASSPTSGGVGELFF
>TRBJ2-7|15|TRBD1|TRBV23-1|.
TGCGCCAGCAGTAACGCCGGGACAGGGGGGGACGAGCAGTACTTC
CASSNAGTGGDEQYF
>TRBJ2-3|16|.|TRBV10-1|.
TGCGCCACCTCGGATCCCGGGACCCTAAGCACAGATACGCAGTATTTT
CATSDPGTLSTDTQYF
>TRBJ2-5|12|TRBD1|TRBV29-1|.
TGCAGCGTTGTACAGGGGGCAGGGACCCAGTACTTC
CSVVQGAGTQYF
>TRBJ2-3|17|.|TRBV5-1|.
TGCGCCAGCAGCCAATTTCTAGGTCAGGGGAGCACAGATACGCAGTATTTT
CASSQFLGQGSTDTQYF
>TRBJ2-2|15|TRBD1|TRBV7-7|.
TGTGCCAGCAGCTCCCCTTTACAGGGGGCCGGGGAGCTGTTTTTT
CASSSPLQGAGELFF
>TRBJ1-3|14|.|TRBV5-1|.
TGCGCCACCTCCCCCGGTTCCTCTGGAAACACCATATATTTT
CATSPGSSGNTIYF
>TRBJ1-2|15|.|TRBV21-1|.
TGTGCCAGCAGCAAAGCGGACAGGGGGTACTATGGCTACACCTTC
CASSKADRGYYGYTF
>TRBJ2-1|11|.|TRBV2|.
TGTGCCAGCAGTGACTTCAATGAGCAGTTCTTC
CASSDFNEQFF
>TRBJ2-2|15|.|TRBV10-3|.
TGTGCCATCTCCAGACTACGCACGAACACCGGGGAGCTGTTTTTT
CAISRLRTNTGELFF
>TRBJ1-2|14|TRBD1|TRBV19|.
TGTGCCAGTAGTCCTAGGACAGGAAACTATGGCTACACCTTC
CASSPRTGNYGYTF
>TRBJ2-4|15|.|TRBV18|few
TGTGCCAGCTCACCGAACAGGGATCTGAAAAACATTCAGTACTTC
CASSPNRDLKNIQYF
>TRBJ1-2|10|.|TRBV7-9|.
TGTGCCAGCAGCCCCGGTGGCTACACCTTC
CASSPGGYTF
>TRBJ2-7|16|TRBD2|TRBV2|.
TGTGCCAGCACCCAGGCCGGGACTAGCGGGACGGGAGAGCAGTACTTC
CASTQAGTSGTGEQYF
>TRBJ2-2|13|.|TRBV6-5|.
TGTGCCAGCAGTTACTACTACACCGGGGAGCTGTTTTTT
CASSYYYTGELFF
>TRBJ2-7|15|.|TRBV4-1|.
TGCGCCAGCAGCCAAGTCTGGCGGGCCGCCTACGAGCAGTACTTC
CASSQVWRAAYEQYF